A selection of T cell receptor beta chains follows, all from one sample in a study of CD8+CD57+ T cells in acquired aplastic anemia. TCRdb ran MiXCR on the reads and lists one entry per CDR3 protein. Found here are about 200,000 distinct CDR3 sequences, almost 50% of them singletons; the top ten hold 15% to 20%. Source material: sorted CD4+, CD8+, or CD8+CD57+ T cells (not recorded which) from PBMCs. The receptors were gathered from a human donor with aplastic anemia. The CDR3 runs from the conserved cysteine through the conserved F or W. A D gene is named only where the DNA matches it firmly. Size tells how often a clone was seen (once, few, many) or the class of an expanded clone, and some rows leave it out.

j_call	clone_size	d_call	v_call	cdr3_aa	cdr3_nt
TRBJ1-5	many	TRBD1	TRBV19	CASSQGTGGNQPQHF	TGTGCCAGTTCCCAAGGGACAGGGGGCAATCAGCCCCAGCATTTT
TRBJ2-7	.	.	TRBV6-5	CASSEAETYEQYF	TGTGCCAGCAGTGAAGCCGAAACCTACGAGCAGTACTTC
TRBJ1-6	many	.	TRBV6-5	CASSFRDSPLHF	TGTGCCAGCAGTTTCAGGGATTCACCCCTCCACTTT
TRBJ2-2	many	.	TRBV5-1	CASSPLVNTGELFF	TGCGCCAGCAGCCCTCTTGTGAACACCGGGGAGCTGTTTTTT
TRBJ1-6	many	.	TRBV2	CASSDSGRDNSPLHF	TGTGCCAGCAGTGATAGTGGCAGGGATAATTCACCCCTCCACTTT
TRBJ2-7	.	TRBD1	TRBV20-1	CSALGQGGVEQYF	TGCAGTGCCCTCGGACAGGGGGGCGTCGAGCAGTACTTC
TRBJ2-6	few	TRBD1	TRBV12-3/TRBV12-4	CANSLGGQASAGANVLTF	TGTGCCAACAGTTTAGGGGGACAGGCCTCCGCTGGGGCCAACGTCCTGACTTTC
TRBJ2-5	many	TRBD1	TRBV7-8	CASSFRGLWETQYF	TGTGCCAGCAGCTTCAGGGGGCTATGGGAGACCCAGTACTTC
TRBJ2-3	.	TRBD2	TRBV25-1	CASGGRADTQYF	TGTGCTAGCGGGGGGCGGGCAGATACGCAGTATTTT
TRBJ2-1	.	TRBD2	TRBV3-1	CASSQGGAGGINEQFF	TGTGCCAGCAGCCAGGGGGGGGCGGGGGGGATCAATGAGCAGTTCTTC
TRBJ2-1	.	TRBD2	TRBV19	CASSTGTSGVNEQFF	TGTGCCAGTAGTACTGGGACTAGCGGGGTCAATGAGCAGTTCTTC
TRBJ2-3	.	TRBD2	TRBV5-1	CASSPTLAASADTQYF	TGTGCCAGCAGCCCGACTCTAGCGGCTAGCGCAGATACGCAGTATTTT
TRBJ1-6	many	.	TRBV9	CASSAHQGENSPLHF	TGTGCCAGCAGCGCCCACCAGGGTGAGAATTCACCCCTCCACTTT
TRBJ2-2	once	.	TRBV6-5	CASSYSSSGELFF	TGTGCCAGCAGCTACTCGTCTAGCGGGGAGCTGTTTTTT
TRBJ2-7	many	TRBD1	TRBV3-1	CASSRDRGDEQYF	TGTGCCAGCAGCCGGGACAGGGGAGACGAGCAGTACTTC
TRBJ1-4	.	TRBD1	TRBV2	CASSGRQGLEKLFF	TGTGCCAGCAGTGGAAGACAGGGGCTTGAAAAACTGTTTTTT
TRBJ2-3	many	.	TRBV11-3	CASGDTRTDTQYF	TGTGCCAGCGGGGACACCCGCACAGATACGCAGTATTTT
TRBJ1-5	.	.	TRBV20-1	CSAPGRGNQPQHF	TGCAGTGCTCCAGGACGGGGGAATCAGCCCCAGCATTTT
TRBJ1-1	many	.	TRBV12-3/TRBV12-4	CASILDGMNTEAFF	TGTGCCAGCATACTAGACGGGATGAACACTGAAGCTTTCTTT
TRBJ2-2	few	.	TRBV30	CAWSVGGTGTGELFF	TGTGCCTGGAGTGTAGGGGGGACGGGCACCGGGGAGCTGTTTTTT
TRBJ1-2	.	.	TRBV29-1	CSVGEGGYTF	TGCAGCGTTGGTGAAGGAGGCTACACCTTC
TRBJ1-1	.	.	TRBV18	CAGSYRDKRGDTEAFF	TGTGCCGGCTCGTACCGGGACAAACGAGGGGACACTGAAGCTTTCTTT
TRBJ1-2	.	.	TRBV7-9	CASRQNRGSYGYTF	TGTGCCAGCAGACAGAACCGGGGTTCTTATGGCTACACCTTC
TRBJ2-3	.	.	TRBV7-2	CASSSTGYTDTQYF	TGTGCCAGCAGCTCGACGGGCTACACAGATACGCAGTATTTT
TRBJ1-4	few	.	TRBV18	CASSLLGETNEKLFF	TGTGCCAGCTCCCTCCTTGGGGAGACTAATGAAAAACTGTTTTTT
TRBJ2-2	.	.	TRBV10-1	CASSEGEGTNTGELFF	TGCGCCAGCAGTGAAGGTGAGGGAACGAACACCGGGGAGCTGTTTTTT
TRBJ2-1	.	TRBD1	TRBV19	CASSTGRQGAYNEQFF	TGTGCCAGTAGTACGGGACGGCAGGGGGCCTACAATGAGCAGTTCTTC
TRBJ2-3	many	TRBD2	TRBV20-1	CSAVYGGASQTQYF	TGCAGTGCCGTCTACGGGGGGGCCTCGCAGACGCAGTATTTT
TRBJ1-2	once	TRBD1	TRBV2	CASRGTGLGYTF	TGTGCCAGCAGAGGGACAGGGCTAGGCTACACCTTC
TRBJ2-7	many	TRBD1	TRBV20-1	CSARPGTGPYEQYF	TGCAGTGCTAGACCCGGGACAGGACCTTACGAGCAGTACTTC
TRBJ1-2	.	TRBD1	TRBV19	CASSRGQGSRGYTF	TGTGCCAGTAGTAGGGGACAGGGTAGTCGGGGCTACACCTTC
TRBJ1-6	.	.	TRBV5-6	CASSTDYNSPLHF	TGTGCCAGCAGTACCGACTATAATTCACCCCTCCACTTT